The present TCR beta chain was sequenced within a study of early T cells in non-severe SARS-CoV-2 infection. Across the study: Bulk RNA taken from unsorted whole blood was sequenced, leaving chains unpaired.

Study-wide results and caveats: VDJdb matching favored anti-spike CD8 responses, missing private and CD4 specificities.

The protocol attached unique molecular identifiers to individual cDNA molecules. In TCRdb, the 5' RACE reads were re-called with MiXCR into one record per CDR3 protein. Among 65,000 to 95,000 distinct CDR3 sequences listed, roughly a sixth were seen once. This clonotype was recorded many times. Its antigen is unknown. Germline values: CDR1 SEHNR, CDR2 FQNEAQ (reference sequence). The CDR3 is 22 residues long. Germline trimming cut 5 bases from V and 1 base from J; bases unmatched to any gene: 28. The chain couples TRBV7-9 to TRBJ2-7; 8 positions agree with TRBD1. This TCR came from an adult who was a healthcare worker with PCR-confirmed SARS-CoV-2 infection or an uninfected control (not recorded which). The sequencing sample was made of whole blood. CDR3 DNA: TGTGCCAGCAGCCAAGGGACAGGCCACTCCAAGACATTTGCCCCGGGGTCCTACGAGCAGTACTTC. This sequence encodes CASSQGTGHSKTFAPGSYEQYF.